This entry lists 29 T cell receptor beta chains sequenced from one sample in a study of blood T cell repertoires in COVID-19. Clones were sequenced by immunoSEQ multiplex PCR, and TCRdb holds only the in-frame ones, with some missing. This sample yields 150,000 to 200,000 clones, of which around 80% are seen a single time; approximately 7% belongs to the top ten. The sequencing input was peripheral blood. These receptors came from a man in his 70s with active or convalescent COVID-19.

V gene TRBV2 combines with J gene TRBJ2-5, with D possibly matching TRBD2 (6 bases). The CDR3 consists of 13 residues. The V gene lost 5 bases and the J gene lost 7 bases, with 14 bases spanning the gap. Germline V gives CDR1 SNHLY, CDR2 FYNNEI. The CDR3 nucleotides read TGTGCCAGCAGTCTGGGGTCCGGGGGGACCCAGTACTTC. Translating gives CASSLGSGGTQYF.

Only a few counts were recorded for this clone. This chain joins TRBV6-6 and TRBJ1-4; 7 nucleotides line up with TRBD1. J gave up 2 bases and V 5 bases, and 14 bases lay outside the gene matches. The germline gives CDR1 MNHNY, CDR2 SVGAGI (reference sequence). The CDR3 spans 18 residues. CDR3 bases: TGTGCCAGCAGTCGACGACAGGGTGACTATTTTACTAATGAAAAACTGTTTTTT. Amino acids: CASSRRQGDYFTNEKLFF.

V and J are TRBV30 and TRBJ1-6; 7 positions match TRBD1. The CDR3 totals 13 residues. Germline loops: CDR1 GTSNPN, CDR2 SVGIG (reference sequence). Losses at the gene ends were 1 base for V and 10 bases for J; bases not matched to a gene: 4. CDR3 DNA sequence: TGTGCCTGGAGTGGACAGGGTCTGTCACCCCTCCACTTT. Its protein is CAWSGQGLSPLHF.

A few counts support this clone. The rearrangement links TRBV11-2 to TRBJ1-4, with 9 positions matching TRBD1. The trim removed 5 bases at V and 12 bases at J, leaving 10 bases unmatched. The CDR3 covers 14 residues. Per germline, CDR1 SGHAT and CDR2 FQNNGV. The CDR3 sequence: CASSPRVQGAELFF. CDR3 nucleotide sequence: TGTGCCAGCAGCCCAAGGGTACAGGGGGCGGAACTGTTTTTT.

The chain uses TRBV7-2 and TRBJ2-5, with 11 nucleotides matching TRBD2. CDR1 and CDR2 (germline): SGHTA, FQGNSA. J lost 10 bases, V lost 6 bases, and 7 bases had no gene match. CDR3 length equals 13 residues. The CDR3 loop is CASSFSGGVDQYF. CDR3 DNA sequence: TGTGCCAGCAGTTTTAGCGGGGGGGTGGACCAGTACTTC.

This clone has only one observation. This chain uses TRBV3-1 (or the pseudogene TRBV3-2) with TRBJ2-5; D perhaps matches TRBD1 (5 bases). Trimming took off 4 bases at V and 1 base at J, with 10 bases between the two ends. In germline, CDR1 is LGHDT, CDR2 YNNKEL (reference sequence). There are 14 residues in the CDR3. CDR3 region: CASSPRAPQETQYF. CDR3 coding DNA: TGTGCCAGCAGCCCCAGGGCCCCCCAAGAGACCCAGTACTTC.

The rearrangement links TRBV7-9 to TRBJ2-3; 8 bases match TRBD1. The germline V gene has CDR1 SEHNR and CDR2 FQNEAQ (reference sequence). The CDR3 contains 15 residues. The V gene end was trimmed by 5 bases and the J gene end by 5 bases; junction bases not matched to a gene: 9. The CDR3 coding sequence is TGTGCCAGCAGCCCTCAGGGGGCGAATGGAGATACGCAGTATTTT. This codes for CASSPQGANGDTQYF.

The V gene is TRBV9, the J gene TRBJ1-6; D possibly corresponds to TRBD1 (6 bases). V lost 0 bases and J 7 bases, leaving 17 bases between the germline ends. CDR1 and CDR2 from the germline V gene are SGDLS and YYNGEE. The CDR3 loop spans 17 amino acids. The CDR3 DNA is TGTGCCAGCAGCGTAGCTAGTTCGGCAGGGGCAAATTCACCCCTCCACTTT. Translated, it gives CASSVASSAGANSPLHF.

The chain recombines TRBV2 with TRBJ1-5; unclear D gene. CDR1 and CDR2 (germline): SNHLY, FYNNEI. The CDR3 length is 13 residues. The V end was cut by 1 base, the J end by 5 bases, with 6 bases between. The CDR3 protein is CASSEGPDQPQHF. CDR3 bases: TGTGCCAGCAGTGAAGGTCCAGATCAGCCCCAGCATTTT. Complete variable domain (other parts from reference TRBV2 and TRBJ1-5): EPEVTQTPSHQVTQMGQEVILRCVPISNHLYFYWYRQILGQKVEFLVSFYNNEISEKSEIFDDQFSVERPDGSNFTLKIRSTKLEDSAMYFCASSEGPDQPQHFGDGTRLSIL.

This clone was observed at least ten times. The rearrangement joins TRBV3-1 (or the pseudogene TRBV3-2) to TRBJ1-2, with a tentative D call TRBD1 (5 bases). The CDR3 covers 12 residues. V was clipped by 7 bases and J by 3 bases, with 9 bases between them. Germline CDR1 and CDR2: LGHDT and YNNKEL (reference sequence). The CDR3 coding sequence is TGTGCCAGCAATACAGGAGACTATGGCTACACCTTC. This codes for CASNTGDYGYTF.

This rearrangement joins TRBV2 to TRBJ2-1; a weak D match, TRBD2 (6 bases). V was cut by 3 bases and J by 5 bases, with 17 bases left in between. The germline V gene has CDR1 SNHLY and CDR2 FYNNEI. The CDR3 sequence is 16 residues long. The CDR3 nucleotides are TGTGCCAGCAGTGATCGGGACTCAACGAAAGACAATGAGCAGTTCTTC. It encodes CASSDRDSTKDNEQFF.

The rearrangement uses TRBV29-1 and TRBJ2-1; 7 nucleotides line up with TRBD2. The germline CDR1 and CDR2 sequences are SQVTM and ANQGSEA. The ends lost 5 bases at V and 10 bases at J; junction bases unmatched: 11. The CDR3 runs 13 residues. In DNA, the CDR3 is TGCAGCGTTCAGAGGGGAGGGTCTGGGGAGCAGTTCTTC. Translated: CSVQRGGSGEQFF.

V gene TRBV30 combines with J gene TRBJ1-2, with a possible D match to TRBD1 (6 bases). The CDR3 length is 13 residues. Germline loops: CDR1 GTSNPN, CDR2 SVGIG (reference sequence). V lost 4 bases to trimming and J lost 4 bases, with 13 bases between them. The CDR3 coding sequence is TGTGCCTGGACTGGACAGACCAGCTATGGCTACACCTTC. It codes for CAWTGQTSYGYTF.

J is TRBJ1-6 and V is TRBV29-1; 7 bases map to TRBD1. Germline CDR1 SQVTM, CDR2 ANQGSEA. The CDR3 totals 13 residues. The ends lost 6 bases at V and 9 bases at J; junction bases unmatched: 8. Written as DNA, the CDR3 is TGCAGCGTGTCGGACAGGACGGGTTCACCCCTCCACTTT. Amino acid sequence: CSVSDRTGSPLHF.

The chain carries TRBV4-3 and TRBJ1-5; 7 bases agree with TRBD1. Germline V gene data show CDR1 as LGHNA and CDR2 as YSLEER. The V gene end was trimmed by 0 bases and the J gene end by 0 bases; junction bases not matched to a gene: 8. The CDR3 has 18 amino acids. The CDR3 DNA is TGCGCCAGCAGCCAAGATCTCGTGGGACAGTATAGCAATCAGCCCCAGCATTTT. Protein product: CASSQDLVGQYSNQPQHF.

This chain uses TRBV5-1 with TRBJ2-2; 8 bases align to TRBD1. V was pared by 3 bases and J by 3 bases, with 1 base of the junction left unmatched. The CDR3 consists of 14 residues. Germline-derived CDR1 and CDR2 are SGHRS and YFSETQ. The CDR3 DNA reads as TGCGCCAGCAGCTGGGGACAGGACACCGGGGAGCTGTTTTTT. It yields the protein CASSWGQDTGELFF.

This clone was observed a handful of times. The chain carries TRBV2 and TRBJ1-5; 9 bases line up with TRBD1. The CDR3 loop spans 16 amino acids. The V segment lost 1 base and the J segment 7 bases; nucleotides outside the gene matches: 8. Germline V gene data show CDR1 as SNHLY and CDR2 as FYNNEI. The CDR3 loop reads CASSEDGGQGEQPQHF. For the CDR3, the DNA is TGTGCCAGCAGTGAAGACGGGGGACAGGGTGAACAGCCCCAGCATTTT.

The chain recombines TRBV3-1 (or the pseudogene TRBV3-2) with TRBJ2-7; 7 bases match TRBD1. Germline V CDR1 and CDR2: LGHDT, YNNKEL (reference sequence). Unmatched junction bases numbered 9, after V lost 1 base and J lost 3 bases. The CDR3 length is 16 residues. In nucleotides, the CDR3 is TGTGCCAGCAGCCAAGGGCCGGGACAGAACCTCTACGAGCAGTACTTC. It yields the protein CASSQGPGQNLYEQYF.

V usage is TRBV12-3 or TRBV12-4 and J usage is TRBJ1-1; D gene ambiguous. V was shortened by 3 bases and J by 3 bases, with 8 bases between the two germline ends. CDR3 size: 13 residues. CDR3 protein: CASSFTADTEAFF. The DNA of the CDR3 is TGTGCCAGCAGTTTTACAGCCGACACTGAAGCTTTCTTT.

The chain has TRBV15 and TRBJ2-6; 8 bases are shared with TRBD2. This CDR3 is built from 15 residues. Germline CDR1 LNHNV, CDR2 YYDKDF (reference sequence). The trim removed 8 bases at V and 2 bases at J, leaving 5 bases unmatched. CDR3 loop: CATATGGAGANVLTF. In DNA, the CDR3 is TGTGCCACCGCGACGGGAGGGGCTGGGGCCAACGTCCTGACTTTC.

The chain is built from TRBV18 and TRBJ2-3, with D perhaps TRBD1 (5 bases). The CDR3 extends over 14 amino acids. Germline loops: CDR1 KGHSH, CDR2 LQKENI. Trimming shortened V by 3 bases and J by 3 bases, and 10 bases separated the two germline ends. CDR3 in DNA: TGTGCCAGCTCACCCAAACCAGGGACAGATACGCAGTATTTT. Residues: CASSPKPGTDTQYF.

J is TRBJ2-1 and V is TRBV5-4, with TRBD2 matching 8 bases. CDR1 is SGHNT and CDR2 is YYREEE in the germline V gene (reference sequence). Trimming at V came to 0 bases and at J to 10 bases, leaving 15 bases not matched to a gene. The CDR3 is 17 residues long. CDR3 nucleotides: TGTGCCAGCAGCTTGGGGGGGGCTAGCGGGCCTATAAGAGAGCAGTTCTTC. Translation gives CASSLGGASGPIREQFF.

This chain connects TRBV7-8 to TRBJ1-5; tentatively, D is TRBD1 (5 bases). This CDR3 region has 14 residues. Germline CDR1 is SGHVS and CDR2 is FQNEAQ. V gave up 2 bases and J gave up 4 bases, with 9 bases separating them. CDR3 nucleotide sequence: TGTGCCAGCAGCTTACTTAGGGGAAATCAGCCCCAGCATTTT. Encoded protein: CASSLLRGNQPQHF.

The rearrangement joins TRBV2 to TRBJ2-2; 11 bases map to TRBD1. V was pared by 8 bases and J by 4 bases, with 6 bases of the junction left unmatched. This CDR3 spans 15 amino acids. The germline V gene has CDR1 SNHLY and CDR2 FYNNEI. CDR3 loop: CASRGTGGSTGELFF. CDR3 nucleotides: TGTGCCAGCCGTGGGACAGGGGGGTCCACCGGGGAGCTGTTTTTT.

The rearrangement joins TRBV6-4 to TRBJ1-2; TRBD1 matches 9 bases. The CDR3 runs 15 residues. From germline, CDR1 is MRHNA and CDR2 SNTAGT. V trimming: 6 bases; J trimming: 4 bases; junction bases outside the gene matches: 9. CDR3 loop: CASRASGTGTYGYTF. In nucleotides, the CDR3 is TGTGCCAGCAGAGCCTCCGGGACAGGGACCTATGGCTACACCTTC.

This clone came up a few times. Other DNA sequences in this sample translate to the same CDR3. The rearrangement uses TRBV7-2 and TRBJ2-3; 7 bases align to TRBD2. The CDR3 is 16 amino acids. The V segment lost 3 bases and the J segment 1 base; nucleotides outside the gene matches: 7. Germline V gene lookup returns CDR1 SGHTA and CDR2 FQGNSA. CDR3 protein: CASSFSSGGGTDTQYF. The CDR3 DNA reads as TGTGCCAGCAGCTTCAGCAGTGGGGGGGGCACAGATACGCAGTATTTT.

The CDR3 protein is CASGQGYNQPQHF. CDR3 DNA: TGTGCCAGTGGACAGGGTTACAATCAGCCCCAGCATTTT. V and J are TRBV19 and TRBJ1-5, with 8 positions matching TRBD1. From germline, CDR1 is LNHDA and CDR2 SQIVND (reference sequence). The trim removed 8 bases at V and 3 bases at J, leaving 3 bases unmatched. The CDR3 length is 13 residues.

This chain connects TRBV6-1 to TRBJ2-7; possible D gene TRBD2, 6 bases. Germline CDR1 reads MNHNS; CDR2 reads SASEGT. The CDR3 totals 14 residues. V lost 3 bases to trimming and J lost 0 bases, with 9 bases between them. CDR3 residues: CASSETGDSYEQYF. CDR3 nucleotides: TGTGCCAGCAGTGAGACGGGAGACTCCTACGAGCAGTACTTC.

In DNA, the CDR3 is TGTGCCATCAGCGGGGGGGCACTGGCGACCAGGGGAGCCAACGAGCAGTTCTTC. This gives the protein CAISGGALATRGANEQFF. The chain has TRBV10-3 and TRBJ2-1; 8 positions match TRBD2. Per the germline V gene, CDR1 is ENHRY and CDR2 is SYGVKD. The CDR3 consists of 18 residues. Trimming at V came to 6 bases and at J to 10 bases, leaving 23 bases not matched to a gene.